The 16 T cell receptor beta chains below were found in one sample sequenced in a study of blood T cell repertoires in COVID-19. Clones were sequenced by immunoSEQ multiplex PCR, and TCRdb holds only the in-frame ones, with some missing. The table includes approximately 130,000 clones, around 87% detected once. The sequenced sample consisted of peripheral blood. The receptors originated from a woman aged 45-60 years who had recovered from COVID-19.

The DNA for the CDR3 is TGTGCCAGCAGTAGGGGATATACCGAAGCTTTCTTT. Amino acid sequence: CASSRGYTEAFF. V gene TRBV13 combines with J gene TRBJ1-1; TRBD1 might be the D (5 bases). V was shortened by 6 bases and J by 8 bases, with 13 bases between the two germline ends. Germline assignment: CDR1 PRHDT and CDR2 FYEKMQ (reference sequence). This CDR3 region has 12 residues.

The chain couples TRBV7-8 to TRBJ2-3, with 9 bases identical to TRBD2. V lost 2 bases, J lost 4 bases, and 16 bases stayed unmatched. The CDR3 is 19 residues long. The V gene's germline CDR1 is SGHVS and CDR2 FQNEAQ. Here the CDR3 DNA reads TGTGCCAGCAGCTTATTATCCCTTGGCGGGAGGGCCATGGCAGATACGCAGTATTTT. Translation gives CASSLLSLGGRAMADTQYF.

The rearrangement links TRBV19 to TRBJ1-2; D is possibly TRBD1 (6 bases). The CDR3 has 16 amino acids. V was shortened by 3 bases and J by 2 bases, with 16 bases between the two germline ends. Germline V gene lookup returns CDR1 LNHDA and CDR2 SQIVND (reference sequence). CDR3 DNA: TGTGCCAGTAGTATGGCGCGACAGGCGACCAACTATGGCTACACCTTC. The encoded protein is CASSMARQATNYGYTF.

The chain employs TRBV6-5 and TRBJ1-1, with TRBD1 identical over 8 bases. In germline, CDR1 is MNHEY, CDR2 SVGAGI. This CDR3 comprises 14 residues. Losses at the gene ends were 3 bases for V and 7 bases for J; bases not matched to a gene: 7. CDR3 residues: CASSYRQGADEAFF. The CDR3 region has the DNA TGTGCCAGCAGTTATCGGCAGGGGGCGGATGAAGCTTTCTTT.

This clone has just one count. The CDR3 is CASSSLSYNEQFF. For the CDR3, the DNA is TGTGCCAGCAGTTCCCTATCCTACAATGAGCAGTTCTTC. The chain combines TRBV28 with TRBJ2-1; D uncertain. Germline loops: CDR1 MDHEN, CDR2 SYDVKM. The CDR3 totals 13 residues. Trimming cost V 4 bases and J 1 base, with 5 bases left between them.

The rearrangement links TRBV2 to TRBJ1-2, with a possible D match to TRBD1 (5 bases). Trimming removed 10 bases at V and 2 bases at J, with 11 bases between. Germline values: CDR1 SNHLY, CDR2 FYNNEI. The CDR3 length is 12 residues. The CDR3 nucleotides are TGTGCCATACCGGACAAGAACTATGGCTACACCTTC. Amino acid sequence: CAIPDKNYGYTF.

The chain joins TRBV7-9 to TRBJ1-6; D is ambiguous. From germline, CDR1 is SEHNR and CDR2 FQNEAQ (reference sequence). V was trimmed by 5 bases and J by 5 bases, leaving 7 bases between them. This CDR3 has 13 amino acids. The CDR3 here is CASSVQHNSPLHF. CDR3 sequence (DNA): TGTGCCAGCAGCGTACAACATAATTCACCCCTCCACTTT.

The genes are TRBV11-2 and TRBJ2-1, with 7 bases lining up with TRBD2. Trimming cost V 4 bases and J 2 bases; bases outside gene matches: 5. CDR3 length: 15 residues. CDR1 is SGHAT and CDR2 is FQNNGV in the germline V gene. The CDR3 bases are TGTGCCAGCAGCTGGGGACTATCTACCTACAATGAGCAGTTCTTC. Translation gives CASSWGLSTYNEQFF.

This rearrangement joins TRBV9 to TRBJ2-2; TRBD2 matches 9 bases. J lost 5 bases, V lost 3 bases, and 5 bases had no gene match. The germline V gene encodes CDR1 SGDLS and CDR2 YYNGEE. The CDR3 loop spans 15 amino acids. The CDR3 region is CASSESSGSTGELFF. CDR3 DNA: TGTGCCAGCAGCGAGAGTAGCGGGAGTACCGGGGAGCTGTTTTTT.

This chain connects TRBV4-1 to TRBJ2-7; a weak D match, TRBD2 (5 bases). Trimming left V 0 bases short and J 2 bases short, with 14 bases between. The CDR3 is made up of 16 amino acids. Per germline, CDR1 MGHRA and CDR2 YSYEKL. In DNA form, the CDR3 reads TGCGCCAGCAGCCAAGATACGGCGGGCGCAACCTACGAGCAGTACTTC. Translated, it gives CASSQDTAGATYEQYF.

The chain recombines TRBV7-9 with TRBJ1-2; possible D gene TRBD1, 5 bases. CDR3 length equals 16 residues. In germline, CDR1 is SEHNR, CDR2 FQNEAQ (reference sequence). V was clipped by 3 bases and J by 4 bases, with 18 bases between them. CDR3 loop: CASSLGGAQSGYGYTF. The CDR3 DNA sequence: TGTGCCAGCAGCTTGGGCGGGGCCCAAAGTGGCTATGGCTACACCTTC.

This clone has more than one count but fewer than ten. V is TRBV5-4 and J is TRBJ1-1; tentative D call: TRBD1 (5 bases). The germline V and J ends were trimmed by 0 bases and 4 bases, with 10 bases remaining between them. The germline V gene has CDR1 SGHNT and CDR2 YYREEE (reference sequence). The CDR3 totals 14 residues. The CDR3 is CASSLGHQGTEAFF. CDR3 DNA: TGTGCCAGCAGCTTGGGGCATCAGGGCACTGAAGCTTTCTTT.

The rearrangement uses TRBV19 and TRBJ1-1; D is perhaps TRBD1 (6 bases). The germline V gene has CDR1 LNHDA and CDR2 SQIVND (reference sequence). V lost 6 bases and J 1 base, leaving 9 bases between the germline ends. This CDR3 comprises 13 residues. CDR3 DNA: TGTGCCAGTAGCTCACAGGGGAACACTGAAGCTTTCTTT. Amino acid sequence: CASSSQGNTEAFF.

This clone was seen just once. CDR3 bases: TGTGCCACAGGGGGTACGAACACCGGGGAGCTGTTTTTT. It is translated as CATGGTNTGELFF. The genes are TRBV24-1 and TRBJ2-2, with D tentatively TRBD1 (6 bases). There are 13 residues in the CDR3. Germline V gene data show CDR1 as KGHDR and CDR2 as SFDVKD. V lost 10 bases and J 0 bases, leaving 8 bases between the germline ends.

V gene TRBV18 combines with J gene TRBJ1-2; 11 positions match TRBD1. J gave up 4 bases and V 3 bases, and 7 bases lay outside the gene matches. The germline CDR1 and CDR2 sequences are KGHSH and LQKENI. This CDR3 spans 16 amino acids. The CDR3 region is CASSPGQGARGYGYTF. For the CDR3, the DNA is TGTGCCAGCTCACCCGGACAGGGGGCCAGGGGCTATGGCTACACCTTC.

The CDR3 sequence: CASSLGTSGGAREQFF. The CDR3 DNA is TGTGCCAGCAGCTTGGGGACTAGCGGGGGGGCTCGTGAGCAGTTCTTC. V and J are TRBV7-6 and TRBJ2-1, with 16 bases aligning to TRBD2. This CDR3 is built from 16 residues. Trimming took 3 bases from V and 9 from J; bases not matched to a gene: 5. Germline V gene sequence: CDR1 SGHVS, CDR2 FNYEAQ.